This TCR beta chain originates from a study of control samples from healthy donors and cancer patients. Sequencing used immunoSEQ multiplex PCR; TCRdb keeps in-frame clones, though not all of them. Of 150,000 to 200,000 clones listed, nearly 90% are singletons. This receptor was taken from a woman aged 50 to 60 in good health. Sequences were obtained from blood.

CDR3 amino acids: CASSELQGTDTQYF. CDR3 DNA: TGTGCCAGCTCTGAACTACAGGGCACAGATACGCAGTATTTT. The chain employs TRBV9 and TRBJ2-3; TRBD1 is a possible D gene (5 bases). CDR3 length equals 14 residues. Germline V gives CDR1 SGDLS, CDR2 YYNGEE. Trimming took off 7 bases at V and 1 base at J, with 13 bases between the two ends.